These 7 T cell receptor beta chains were sequenced from one sample in a study of T cells in Graves' hyperthyroidism and ophthalmopathy. RNA transcripts provided the source from which TCR beta CDR3 regions were amplified. During a first-round RT-PCR of the TCR CDR3, the HTBI primer set was used. MiXCR was run by TCRdb on the multiplex PCR reads, yielding one entry per CDR3 protein. The table shows 750,000 to 950,000 distinct CDR3 sequences, with around 39% occurring only once. The sequenced sample was blood. These receptors were collected from a young man with Graves' hyperthyroidism.

This clonotype was counted at least ten times. This chain joins TRBV7-9 and TRBJ2-7; TRBD1 matches 9 bases. V was clipped by 2 bases and J by 7 bases; unmatched bases: 6. Germline-derived CDR1 and CDR2 are SEHNR and FQNEAQ (reference sequence). The CDR3 has 14 amino acids. CDR3 amino acids: CASSLRDRVGEQYF. CDR3 coding DNA: TGTGCCAGCAGCTTAAGGGACAGGGTCGGGGAGCAGTACTTC.

This chain joins TRBV7-9 and TRBJ2-2; D call uncertain. The CDR3 loop spans 14 amino acids. The V end lost 1 base, the J end lost 3 bases, and 6 bases lay between the germline ends. Germline lookup yields CDR1 SEHNR and CDR2 FQNEAQ (reference sequence). CDR3 amino acids: CASSLVTDTGELFF. Here the CDR3 DNA reads TGTGCCAGCAGCTTAGTAACTGACACCGGGGAGCTGTTTTTT.

V usage is TRBV20-1 and J usage is TRBJ2-5; D possibly uses TRBD1 or TRBD2 (5 bases each). CDR1 is DFQATT and CDR2 is SNEGSKA in the germline V gene (reference sequence). Trimming left V 3 bases short and J 9 bases short, with 17 bases between. This CDR3 has 13 amino acids. The CDR3 nucleotides read TGCAGTGCTAGGGGGGATAGCAATCAGCCCCAGTACTTC. Translation gives CSARGDSNQPQYF.

This clonotype was detected ten times or more. The chain carries TRBV19 and TRBJ1-1, with 9 bases aligning to TRBD1. Germline lookup yields CDR1 LNHDA and CDR2 SQIVND (reference sequence). The CDR3 has 13 amino acids. The junction had 1 base not matched to a gene; V was cut back by 3 bases and J by 5 bases. CDR3 protein: CASSMDRGTEAFF. DNA for the CDR3: TGTGCCAGTAGTATGGACAGGGGAACTGAAGCTTTCTTT.

In this sample, this clonotype turned up many times. Here the CDR3 reads CASGQGWGTEAFF. The CDR3 DNA sequence: TGTGCCAGCGGACAGGGGTGGGGCACTGAAGCTTTCTTT. The rearrangement uses TRBV19 and TRBJ1-1; 9 bases fit TRBD1. The CDR3 runs to 13 residues. Trimming cost V 9 bases and J 4 bases; bases outside gene matches: 6. CDR1 is LNHDA and CDR2 is SQIVND in the germline V gene (reference sequence).

With respect to this clonotype: A much larger clone is a single base away; this may be a read error. V is TRBV6-5 and J is TRBJ2-7; D may be TRBD1 (6 bases). Germline lookup yields CDR1 MNHEY and CDR2 SVGAGI. The ends were cut back, 6 bases at V and 6 bases at J, with 9 bases in the middle. The CDR3 is made up of 11 amino acids. CDR3 DNA: TGTGCCAGCAGCAAAGGGGGCGAGCAGTACTTC. Translated: CASSKGGEQYF.

CDR3 sequence (DNA): TGCAGTGCTAAGGCCCCTAGCGCTGAAGCTTTCTTT. Amino acids: CSAKAPSAEAFF. The chain is built from TRBV20-1 and TRBJ1-1; the D is unclear. This CDR3 contains 12 residues. V dropped 4 bases and J dropped 6 bases, with 12 bases sitting between them. CDR1 is DFQATT, CDR2 SNEGSKA, per germline (reference sequence).